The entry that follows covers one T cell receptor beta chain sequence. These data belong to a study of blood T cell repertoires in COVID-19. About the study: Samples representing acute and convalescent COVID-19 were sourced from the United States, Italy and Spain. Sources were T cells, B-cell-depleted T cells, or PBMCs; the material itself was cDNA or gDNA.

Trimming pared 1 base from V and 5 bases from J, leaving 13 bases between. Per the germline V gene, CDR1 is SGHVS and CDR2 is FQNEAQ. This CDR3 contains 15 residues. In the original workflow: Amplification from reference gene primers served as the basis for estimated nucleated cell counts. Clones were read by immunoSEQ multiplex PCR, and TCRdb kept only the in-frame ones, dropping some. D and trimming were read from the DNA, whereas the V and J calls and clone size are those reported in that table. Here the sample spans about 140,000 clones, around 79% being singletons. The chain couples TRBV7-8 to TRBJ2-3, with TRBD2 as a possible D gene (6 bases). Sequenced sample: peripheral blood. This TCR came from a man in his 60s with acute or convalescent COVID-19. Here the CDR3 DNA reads TGTGCCAGCAGCTTAGGGACCTTCGGGGGAGATACGCAGTATTTT. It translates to CASSLGTFGGDTQYF.